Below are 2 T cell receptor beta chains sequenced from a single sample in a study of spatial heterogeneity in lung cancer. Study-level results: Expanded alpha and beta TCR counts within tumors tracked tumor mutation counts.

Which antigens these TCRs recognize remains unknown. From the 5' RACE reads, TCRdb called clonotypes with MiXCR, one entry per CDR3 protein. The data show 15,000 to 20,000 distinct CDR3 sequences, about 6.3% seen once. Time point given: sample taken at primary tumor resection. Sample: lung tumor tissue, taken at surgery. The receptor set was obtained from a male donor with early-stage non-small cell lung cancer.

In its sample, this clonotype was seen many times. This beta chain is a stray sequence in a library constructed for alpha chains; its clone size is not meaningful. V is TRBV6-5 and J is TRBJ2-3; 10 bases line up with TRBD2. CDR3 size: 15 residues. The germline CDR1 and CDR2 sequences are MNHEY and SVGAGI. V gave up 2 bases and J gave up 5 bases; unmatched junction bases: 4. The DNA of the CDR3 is TGTGCCAGCAGTTACGCTAGCGGGAGTGGAGATACGCAGTATTTT. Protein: CASSYASGSGDTQYF.

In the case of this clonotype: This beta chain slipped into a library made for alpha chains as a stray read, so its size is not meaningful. As DNA, the CDR3 is TGCAGTGCTAGACCCGGGACAGGGGAGACAGATACGCAGTATTTT. This gives the protein CSARPGTGETDTQYF. The chain has TRBV20-1 and TRBJ2-3, with TRBD1 matching 10 bases. Trimming removed 2 bases from V and 3 bases from J; junction bases left unmatched: 5. The CDR3 spans 15 residues. Per the germline V gene, CDR1 is DFQATT and CDR2 is SNEGSKA (reference sequence).